One sample yielded the 5 T cell receptor beta chains listed below, sequenced in a study of cytomegalovirus exposure and HLA in healthy donors. PCR primers comprised 60 Vbeta and 13 Jbeta primers. Using immunoSEQ multiplex PCR, the repertoire was profiled, and TCRdb retains in-frame clones only, with some absent. This table has 150,000 to 180,000 clones, around 79% appearing once. The sample consisted of PBMCs. The receptors shown here come from a man aged 25 to 45 in good health and CMV-seropositive.

The V and J genes are TRBV15 and TRBJ1-1; D perhaps matches TRBD1 (5 bases). Germline V lookup: CDR1 LNHNV, CDR2 YYDKDF (reference sequence). The germline V and J ends were trimmed by 1 base and 5 bases, with 14 bases remaining between them. The CDR3 is made up of 15 amino acids. CDR3: CATSRVQAGWTEAFF. The CDR3 bases are TGTGCCACCAGCAGAGTACAGGCAGGGTGGACTGAAGCTTTCTTT.

A few counts support this clone. This rearrangement joins TRBV6-6 to TRBJ1-1; D is ambiguous. V was pared by 0 bases and J by 2 bases, with 7 bases between. This CDR3 has 14 amino acids. Germline V lookup: CDR1 MNHNY, CDR2 SVGAGI (reference sequence). This CDR3 is CASSYSRGNTEAFF. The DNA of the CDR3 is TGTGCCAGCAGTTACTCGAGAGGTAACACTGAAGCTTTCTTT.

The CDR3 loop is CASSFERDRGGGELFF. The CDR3 nucleotides are TGTGCCAGCAGCTTTGAACGGGACAGGGGTGGTGGTGAACTGTTTTTT. V and J are TRBV5-4 and TRBJ1-4; 10 bases map to TRBD1. Germline assignment: CDR1 SGHNT and CDR2 YYREEE (reference sequence). The CDR3 extends over 16 amino acids. The J segment lost 12 bases and the V segment lost 2 bases, leaving 13 bases of the junction unmatched.

V usage is TRBV7-9 and J usage is TRBJ1-1; D is undetermined. CDR3 length equals 14 residues. In germline, CDR1 is SEHNR, CDR2 FQNEAQ (reference sequence). Trimming removed 5 bases from V and 1 base from J, with 11 bases in between. The CDR3 DNA reads as TGTGCCAGCAGCCGACTTTCGGGGAACACTGAAGCTTTCTTT. Its protein is CASSRLSGNTEAFF.

V is TRBV7-2 and J is TRBJ1-3; tentatively, D is TRBD1 (6 bases). Trimming cost V 5 bases and J 4 bases, with 12 bases left between them. This CDR3 region has 14 residues. Germline V gene lookup returns CDR1 SGHTA and CDR2 FQGNSA. The chain's CDR3 is CASSPDRSGNTIYF. CDR3 DNA: TGTGCCAGCAGCCCTGACAGGTCCGGAAACACCATATATTTT.